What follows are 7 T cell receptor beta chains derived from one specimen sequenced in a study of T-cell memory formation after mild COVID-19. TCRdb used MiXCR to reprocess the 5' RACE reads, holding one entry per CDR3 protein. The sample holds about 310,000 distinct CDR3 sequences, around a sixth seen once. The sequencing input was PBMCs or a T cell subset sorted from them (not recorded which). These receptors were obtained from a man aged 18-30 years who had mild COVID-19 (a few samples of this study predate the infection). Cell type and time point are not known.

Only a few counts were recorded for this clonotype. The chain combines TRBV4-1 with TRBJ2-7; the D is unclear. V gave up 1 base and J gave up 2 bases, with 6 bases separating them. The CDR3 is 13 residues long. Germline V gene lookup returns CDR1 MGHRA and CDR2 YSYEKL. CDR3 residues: CASSQGVTYEQYF. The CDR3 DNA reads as TGCGCCAGCAGCCAAGGGGTAACCTACGAGCAGTACTTC.

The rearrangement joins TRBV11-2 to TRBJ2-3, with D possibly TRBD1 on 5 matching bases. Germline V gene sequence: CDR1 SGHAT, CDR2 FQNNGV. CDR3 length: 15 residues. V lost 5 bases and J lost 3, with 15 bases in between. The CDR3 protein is CASSVVWGATDTQYF. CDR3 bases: TGTGCCAGCAGCGTAGTGTGGGGCGCGACAGATACGCAGTATTTT.

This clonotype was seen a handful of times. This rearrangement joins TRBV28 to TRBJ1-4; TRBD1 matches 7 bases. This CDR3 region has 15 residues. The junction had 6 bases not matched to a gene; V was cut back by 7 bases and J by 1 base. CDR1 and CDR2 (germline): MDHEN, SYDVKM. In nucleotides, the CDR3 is TGTGCCAGCACCTTCGGGGACAGAACTAATGAAAAACTGTTTTTT. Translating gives CASTFGDRTNEKLFF.

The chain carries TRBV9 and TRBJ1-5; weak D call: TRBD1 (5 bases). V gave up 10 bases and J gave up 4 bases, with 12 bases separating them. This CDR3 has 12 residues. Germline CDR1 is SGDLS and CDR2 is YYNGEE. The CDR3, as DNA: TGTGCCCTAACCCGGACAAATCAGCCCCAGCATTTT. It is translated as CALTRTNQPQHF.

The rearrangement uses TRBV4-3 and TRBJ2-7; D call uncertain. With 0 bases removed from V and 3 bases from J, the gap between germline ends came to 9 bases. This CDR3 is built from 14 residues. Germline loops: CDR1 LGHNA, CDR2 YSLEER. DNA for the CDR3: TGCGCCAGCAGCCAAGATCCCGCGGTCTACGAGCAGTACGTC. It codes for CASSQDPAVYEQYV.

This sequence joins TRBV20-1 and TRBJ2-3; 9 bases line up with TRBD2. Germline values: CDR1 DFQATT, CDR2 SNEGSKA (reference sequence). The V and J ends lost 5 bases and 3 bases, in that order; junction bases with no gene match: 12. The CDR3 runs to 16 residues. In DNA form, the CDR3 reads TGCAGTGCTCCCAGACCTAGCGGGGCGCCGACAGATACGCAGTATTTT. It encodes CSAPRPSGAPTDTQYF.

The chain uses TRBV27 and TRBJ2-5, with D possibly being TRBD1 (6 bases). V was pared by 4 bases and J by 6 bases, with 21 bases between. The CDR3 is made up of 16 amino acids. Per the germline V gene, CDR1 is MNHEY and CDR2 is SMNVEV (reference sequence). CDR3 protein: CASSYSTGPRIKTQYF. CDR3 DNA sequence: TGTGCCAGCAGTTACTCGACAGGTCCAAGGATTAAGACCCAGTACTTC.